Described below is a single T cell receptor beta chain sequence and its context. This sample is part of a study of blood T cell repertoires in COVID-19. The CDR3 spans 17 residues. V lost 7 bases to trimming and J lost 1 base; unmatched junction nucleotides: 10. Per germline, CDR1 MDHEN and CDR2 SYDVKM. Under the authors' procedure: Estimates of nucleated cell counts were drawn from the amplification of reference gene primers. Assay: immunoSEQ multiplex PCR; the TCRdb copy retains only in-frame clones and omits some. For V, J and clone size, that table is used; D and trimming come from the DNA. This sample has fewer than 350,000 clones, with 85% found just once. Each participant's cohort was designated according to participant-reported clinical history. Recovered status in Cohort 3 required two negative PCRs, clearance, or symptom resolution.

This sequence originates from a woman aged 45 to 65 who had recovered from COVID-19. The chain is built from TRBV28 and TRBJ2-6; TRBD2 aligns across 7 bases. Source material: PBMCs or T cells enriched from blood (not recorded which). In DNA form, the CDR3 reads TGTGCCAGCAAAACCCGGGAGGCTGGGTCTGGGGCCAACGTCCTGACTTTC. Its protein is CASKTREAGSGANVLTF. Full variable domain (outside the CDR3, taken from reference TRBV28 and TRBJ2-6): DVKVTQSSRYLVKRTGEKVFLECVQDMDHENMFWYRQDPGLGLRLIYFSYDVKMKEKGDIPEGYSVSREKKERFSLILESASTNQTSMYLCASKTREAGSGANVLTFGAGSRLTVL.